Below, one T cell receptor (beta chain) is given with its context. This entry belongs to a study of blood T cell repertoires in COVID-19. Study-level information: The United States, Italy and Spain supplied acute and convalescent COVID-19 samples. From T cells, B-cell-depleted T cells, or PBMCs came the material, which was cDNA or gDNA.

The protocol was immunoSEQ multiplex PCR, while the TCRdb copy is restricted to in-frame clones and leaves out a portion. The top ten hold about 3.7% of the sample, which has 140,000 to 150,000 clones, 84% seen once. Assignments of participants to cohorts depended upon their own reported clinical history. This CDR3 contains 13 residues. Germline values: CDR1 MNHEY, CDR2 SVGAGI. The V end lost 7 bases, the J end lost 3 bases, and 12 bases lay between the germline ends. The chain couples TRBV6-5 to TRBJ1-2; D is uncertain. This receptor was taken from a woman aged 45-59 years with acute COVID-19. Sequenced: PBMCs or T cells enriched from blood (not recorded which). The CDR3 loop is CASTSGIYYGYTF. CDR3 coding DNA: TGTGCCAGCACTTCGGGGATTTACTATGGCTACACCTTC.